The 29 T cell receptor beta chains presented below share a single source sample, sequenced in a study of blood T cell repertoires in COVID-19. The protocol was immunoSEQ multiplex PCR, while the TCRdb copy is restricted to in-frame clones and leaves out a portion. The sample shows about 280,000 clones, roughly four fifths of them seen only once. Sequenced material: PBMCs or T cells enriched from blood (not recorded which). The receptors stem from a man aged 35 to 55 who had been exposed to COVID-19.

This clone was observed once. The chain combines TRBV5-4 with TRBJ2-7, with D possibly TRBD2 on 5 matching bases. Between the trimmed V and J ends, which lost 2 bases and 4 bases, there was a span of 13 bases. Germline CDR1 is SGHNT and CDR2 is YYREEE (reference sequence). This CDR3 contains 14 residues. The CDR3 spells CASSFKGVGYEQYF. In DNA form, the CDR3 reads TGTGCCAGCAGCTTTAAGGGAGTTGGGTACGAGCAGTACTTC.

The chain uses TRBV12-3 or TRBV12-4 and TRBJ1-2; a weak D match, TRBD1 (5 bases). The V gene lost 2 bases and the J gene lost 8 bases, with 12 bases spanning the gap. The CDR3 length is 13 residues. This CDR3 is CASSLRVDRGYTF. In DNA, the CDR3 is TGTGCCAGCAGTTTAAGGGTTGACAGAGGCTACACCTTC.

The genes are TRBV7-9 and TRBJ1-2; 8 nucleotides match TRBD1. The junction had 8 bases not matched to a gene; V was cut back by 7 bases and J by 4 bases. Germline assignment: CDR1 SEHNR and CDR2 FQNEAQ (reference sequence). The CDR3 is 14 residues long. CDR3 in DNA: TGTGCCAGCACCCCCGAGGACAGGGTCTATGGCTACACCTTC. Residues: CASTPEDRVYGYTF.

J is TRBJ2-1 and V is TRBV24-1; TRBD2 matches at 11 bases. Losses at the gene ends were 9 bases for V and 0 bases for J; bases not matched to a gene: 15. Germline V gives CDR1 KGHDR, CDR2 SFDVKD. The length of the CDR3 is 19 residues. The CDR3 DNA follows: TGTGCCACCCCGGGGCGACTAGCGGGAAACCCGAGCTCCTACAATGAGCAGTTCTTC. It translates to CATPGRLAGNPSSYNEQFF.

The chain uses TRBV9 and TRBJ2-1; TRBD2 aligns across 10 bases. Germline V gene sequence: CDR1 SGDLS, CDR2 YYNGEE. V lost 0 bases and J lost 6; bases outside the gene matches: 6. CDR3 length: 16 residues. The CDR3 here is CASSVVVAGGPNEQFF. Here the CDR3 DNA reads TGTGCCAGCAGCGTAGTTGTAGCGGGAGGCCCCAATGAGCAGTTCTTC. Combining the CDR3 with reference TRBV9 and TRBJ2-1 gives the whole variable domain DSGVTQTPKHLITATGQRVTLRCSPRSGDLSVYWYQQSLDQGLQFLIQYYNGEERAKGNILERFSAQQFPDLHSELNLSSLELGDSALYFCASSVVVAGGPNEQFFGPGTRLTVL.

A few counts support this clone. The rearrangement joins TRBV29-1 to TRBJ1-1, with TRBD1 as a possible D gene (6 bases). Germline-derived CDR1 and CDR2 are SQVTM and ANQGSEA. The CDR3 loop spans 13 amino acids. V was trimmed by 3 bases and J by 4 bases, leaving 12 bases between them. DNA of the CDR3: TGCAGCGTTGACCATTCCAGGGGCACTGAAGCTTTCTTT. Its translation: CSVDHSRGTEAFF.

This clone was recorded a few times. J is TRBJ1-1 and V is TRBV29-1, with D unclear. Per germline, CDR1 SQVTM and CDR2 ANQGSEA. The CDR3 extends over 13 amino acids. V was trimmed by 4 bases and J by 5 bases, leaving 14 bases between them. The CDR3 reads CSVVTFEQTEAFF. CDR3 coding DNA: TGCAGCGTTGTGACCTTTGAACAGACTGAAGCTTTCTTT.

The chain joins TRBV7-9 to TRBJ2-1, with a tentative D call TRBD1 (5 bases). V lost 1 base to trimming and J lost 7 bases, with 11 bases between them. CDR3 length: 14 residues. Germline values: CDR1 SEHNR, CDR2 FQNEAQ (reference sequence). The CDR3 sequence: CASSLEAGLNEQFF. CDR3 nucleotide sequence: TGTGCCAGCAGCTTAGAGGCAGGGTTGAATGAGCAGTTCTTC.

This clone has more than one count but fewer than ten. The rearrangement uses TRBV19 and TRBJ1-4; a possible D gene is TRBD1 (5 bases). Trimming shortened V by 3 bases and J by 6 bases, and 5 bases separated the two germline ends. Germline V gene lookup returns CDR1 LNHDA and CDR2 SQIVND (reference sequence). This CDR3 comprises 12 residues. In DNA form, the CDR3 reads TGTGCCAGTAGTATGACAGATGAAAAACTGTTTTTT. This encodes CASSMTDEKLFF. Looking up the rest from reference TRBV19 and TRBJ1-4 gives the full variable domain: DGGITQSPKYLFRKEGQNVTLSCEQNLNHDAMYWYRQDPGQGLRLIYYSQIVNDFQKGDIAEGYSVSREKKESFPLTVTSAQKNPTAFYLCASSMTDEKLFFGSGTQLSVL.

The rearrangement links TRBV12-3 or TRBV12-4 to TRBJ1-1; 7 positions match TRBD1. Losses at the gene ends were 7 bases for V and 10 bases for J; bases not matched to a gene: 9. The CDR3 loop spans 12 amino acids. The CDR3 loop reads CASTNRGARAFF. The CDR3 DNA sequence: TGTGCCAGCACTAACAGGGGAGCTCGAGCTTTCTTT.

This chain uses TRBV12-3 or TRBV12-4 with TRBJ2-7; TRBD1 matches 10 bases. Trimming took 6 bases from V and 4 from J; bases not matched to a gene: 3. The CDR3 totals 13 residues. The CDR3 spells CASSRDRGYEQYF. The CDR3 coding sequence is TGTGCCAGCAGCCGGGACAGGGGTTACGAGCAGTACTTC.

This clone showed up just a few times. The rearrangement uses TRBV4-2 and TRBJ1-2; 8 nucleotides match TRBD1. Trimming removed 1 base from V and 4 bases from J; junction bases left unmatched: 5. Germline values: CDR1 LGHNA, CDR2 YNFKEQ. The CDR3 runs to 15 residues. The CDR3 loop reads CASSQALTGGYGYTF. The CDR3 DNA reads as TGTGCCAGCAGCCAAGCCCTTACAGGGGGCTATGGCTACACCTTC.

This clone was observed many times. The genes are TRBV7-9 and TRBJ2-2; 7 positions match TRBD2. V shed 5 bases, J shed 5 bases, and the junction held 8 bases outside the gene matches. The CDR3 spans 15 residues. Germline CDR1 is SEHNR and CDR2 is FQNEAQ (reference sequence). The DNA of the CDR3 is TGTGCCAGCAGCCCCCCAAGCGGGATTACCGGGGAGCTGTTTTTT. This codes for CASSPPSGITGELFF.

The rearrangement joins TRBV3-1 (or the pseudogene TRBV3-2) to TRBJ2-7, with TRBD1 as a possible D gene (6 bases). The CDR3 length is 14 residues. Trimming cost V 4 bases and J 7 bases, with 17 bases left between them. Germline V gene data show CDR1 as LGHDT and CDR2 as YNNKEL (reference sequence). In DNA form, the CDR3 reads TGTGCCAGCAGCCGGACTGCCGGGACACGGGAGCAGTACTTC. It codes for CASSRTAGTREQYF.

The chain recombines TRBV4-1 with TRBJ2-5; D is uncertain. The CDR3 sequence is 14 residues long. Deletions cut 0 bases from V and 3 bases from J, with 8 bases between. CDR1 and CDR2 (germline): MGHRA, YSYEKL. The CDR3 DNA follows: TGCGCCAGCAGCCAAGAGCAACGGGAAGAGACCCAGTACTTC. The encoded protein is CASSQEQREETQYF.

J is TRBJ1-2 and V is TRBV6-6; a possible D gene is TRBD1 (5 bases). This CDR3 is 11 amino acids long. Trimming took off 5 bases at V and 4 bases at J, with 5 bases between the two ends. The V gene's germline CDR1 is MNHNY and CDR2 SVGAGI (reference sequence). The CDR3 DNA reads as TGTGCCAGCAGTACAGGCTATGGCTACACCTTC. This translates into CASSTGYGYTF.

The chain is built from TRBV15 and TRBJ2-1; 7 bases are a match to TRBD1. Germline CDR1 LNHNV, CDR2 YYDKDF (reference sequence). Losses at the gene ends were 3 bases for V and 8 bases for J; bases not matched to a gene: 7. The CDR3 spans 14 residues. The CDR3 sequence: CATSRDGTAHEQFF. As DNA, the CDR3 is TGTGCCACCAGCAGGGATGGGACAGCCCATGAGCAGTTCTTC. The full variable domain, in which reference TRBV15 and TRBJ2-1 provide the parts outside the CDR3, is DAMVIQNPRYQVTQFGKPVTLSCSQTLNHNVMYWYQQKSSQAPKLLFHYYDKDFNNEADTPDNFQSRRPNTSFCFLDIRSPGLGDTAMYLCATSRDGTAHEQFFGPGTRLTVL.

The chain combines TRBV7-3 with TRBJ1-5; maybe TRBD1 (6 bases). This CDR3 spans 15 amino acids. V dropped 2 bases and J dropped 4 bases, with 12 bases sitting between them. The germline V gene has CDR1 SGHTA and CDR2 FQGTGA. The CDR3 sequence: CASSLDGRGNQPQHF. The DNA of the CDR3 is TGTGCCAGCAGCTTAGATGGCAGGGGTAATCAGCCCCAGCATTTT.

J is TRBJ1-1 and V is TRBV7-9; TRBD1 agrees at 7 bases. The germline gives CDR1 SEHNR, CDR2 FQNEAQ (reference sequence). V lost 6 bases, J lost 0 bases, and 7 bases stayed unmatched. The CDR3 spans 15 residues. The CDR3 DNA reads TGTGCCAGCAGTTCTACTGGACAGGTGAACACTGAAGCTTTCTTT. Residues: CASSSTGQVNTEAFF.

The rearrangement joins TRBV9 to TRBJ1-1; D is uncertain. This CDR3 comprises 12 residues. The ends were cut back, 0 bases at V and 6 bases at J, with 6 bases in the middle. Germline-derived CDR1 and CDR2 are SGDLS and YYNGEE. CDR3 sequence: CASSVGTSEAFF. The CDR3 nucleotides are TGTGCCAGCAGCGTAGGAACATCTGAAGCTTTCTTT.

The chain couples TRBV2 to TRBJ2-1, with a tentative D call TRBD2 (5 bases). Trimming removed 1 base at V and 4 bases at J, with 11 bases between. The CDR3 is 15 amino acids. CDR1 and CDR2 from the germline V gene are SNHLY and FYNNEI. CDR3 protein: CASSEVRVRYNEQFF. In DNA form, the CDR3 reads TGTGCCAGCAGTGAAGTGCGGGTACGGTACAATGAGCAGTTCTTC. Based on the CDR3 plus reference TRBV2 and TRBJ2-1, the full variable domain is EPEVTQTPSHQVTQMGQEVILRCVPISNHLYFYWYRQILGQKVEFLVSFYNNEISEKSEIFDDQFSVERPDGSNFTLKIRSTKLEDSAMYFCASSEVRVRYNEQFFGPGTRLTVL.

The V gene is TRBV5-1, the J gene TRBJ2-7; 8 nucleotides line up with TRBD2. The J segment lost 5 bases and the V segment lost 0 bases, leaving 7 bases of the junction unmatched. Germline loops: CDR1 SGHRS, CDR2 YFSETQ. This CDR3 spans 15 amino acids. The CDR3 loop is CASSLGGAGGDEQYF. The CDR3, as DNA: TGCGCCAGCAGCTTGGGAGGGGCCGGGGGGGACGAGCAGTACTTC.

Here the CDR3 reads CASSESGARNQPQHF. Here the CDR3 DNA reads TGCGCCAGCAGTGAGTCGGGGGCCCGCAATCAGCCCCAGCATTTT. V usage is TRBV10-2 and J usage is TRBJ1-5; TRBD1 is a possible D gene (6 bases). The ends were cut back, 0 bases at V and 2 bases at J, with 8 bases in the middle. There are 15 residues in the CDR3. Germline V gene sequence: CDR1 WSHSY, CDR2 SAAADI.

The V call is TRBV7-9, the J call TRBJ2-5; 9 nucleotides line up with TRBD2. The CDR3 runs to 16 residues. Trimming cost V 3 bases and J 1 base; bases outside gene matches: 6. Germline-derived CDR1 and CDR2 are SEHNR and FQNEAQ (reference sequence). CDR3 bases: TGTGCCAGCAGCTTGGGTGCGGGAGGGCCCCAAGAGACCCAGTACTTC. Residues: CASSLGAGGPQETQYF.

This chain links TRBV7-2 with TRBJ2-4; D might be TRBD2 (7 bases). The CDR3 has 14 residues. The germline V and J ends were trimmed by 5 bases and 6 bases, with 14 bases remaining between them. Per the germline V gene, CDR1 is SGHTA and CDR2 is FQGNSA. In DNA, the CDR3 is TGTGCCAGCAGCCTTGGGGGAGGGGGAAACATTCAGTACTTC. Amino acids: CASSLGGGGNIQYF.

J is TRBJ2-2 and V is TRBV29-1; D might be TRBD2 (5 bases). Looked up from germline, CDR1 is SQVTM and CDR2 is ANQGSEA. The CDR3 has 13 residues. V gave up 4 bases and J gave up 6 bases, with 12 bases separating them. CDR3 loop: CSVGGALPGELFF. The CDR3, as DNA: TGCAGCGTTGGGGGAGCCCTCCCCGGGGAGCTGTTTTTT.

This clone was counted between two and nine times. CDR3 sequence reads: CASSVVGGLSYNEQFF. Written as DNA, the CDR3 is TGTGCCAGCAGCGTAGTCGGGGGGCTCTCCTACAATGAGCAGTTCTTC. This chain connects TRBV9 to TRBJ2-1; a possible D gene is TRBD2 (7 bases). There are 16 residues in the CDR3. Germline assignment: CDR1 SGDLS and CDR2 YYNGEE. Trimming shortened V by 0 bases and J by 0 bases, and 10 bases separated the two germline ends. Based on the CDR3 plus reference TRBV9 and TRBJ2-1, the full variable domain is DSGVTQTPKHLITATGQRVTLRCSPRSGDLSVYWYQQSLDQGLQFLIQYYNGEERAKGNILERFSAQQFPDLHSELNLSSLELGDSALYFCASSVVGGLSYNEQFFGPGTRLTVL.

Notes on this clone: One end of the junction fails to match germline, which may point to a read error. The chain is built from TRBV29-1 and TRBJ2-2, with D perhaps matching TRBD1 (5 bases). Germline CDR1 is SQVTM and CDR2 is ANQGSEA. The CDR3 contains 12 residues. The CDR3 nucleotides read TGCAGCGCTGAAAGGGGAACCGGGGAGCTGTTTTTT. It specifies CSAERGTGELFF.

This chain connects TRBV4-1 to TRBJ1-1, with D unclear. The V end was cut by 2 bases, the J end by 4 bases, with 11 bases between. The germline CDR1 and CDR2 sequences are MGHRA and YSYEKL. The CDR3 loop spans 14 amino acids. For the CDR3, the DNA is TGCGCCAGCAGCCAATCCGGGGAGGGCACTGAAGCTTTCTTT. It translates to CASSQSGEGTEAFF.